This entry is about one T cell receptor (beta chain). Its antigen remains unknown. The table came from immunoSEQ multiplex PCR; TCRdb's copy has only in-frame clones and leaves some out. The sample lists roughly 75,000 clones; about four fifths were seen once. This sample stems from a study of T cell responses to AZD1222 COVID-19 vaccine. Study-level results: Only a handful of AZD1222 recipients were seropositive at baseline. Mostly white British, mostly female donors; authors suggested clonal diversity may be underestimated. Recipients of two AZD1222 doses showed rising Spike-specific TCR breadth and depth.

Losses at the gene ends were 0 bases for V and 0 bases for J; bases not matched to a gene: 6. Per the germline V gene, CDR1 is SGHRS and CDR2 is YFSETQ. The CDR3 is 17 amino acids. This chain links TRBV5-1 with TRBJ2-1; 7 bases are a match to TRBD2. Material: peripheral blood, obtained on day 0 of AZD1222 vaccination. The source is an adult in good health. In DNA form, the CDR3 reads TGCGCCAGCAGCTTGGCAACTAGCGCAAGCTCCTACAATGAGCAGTTCTTC. This gives the protein CASSLATSASSYNEQFF.